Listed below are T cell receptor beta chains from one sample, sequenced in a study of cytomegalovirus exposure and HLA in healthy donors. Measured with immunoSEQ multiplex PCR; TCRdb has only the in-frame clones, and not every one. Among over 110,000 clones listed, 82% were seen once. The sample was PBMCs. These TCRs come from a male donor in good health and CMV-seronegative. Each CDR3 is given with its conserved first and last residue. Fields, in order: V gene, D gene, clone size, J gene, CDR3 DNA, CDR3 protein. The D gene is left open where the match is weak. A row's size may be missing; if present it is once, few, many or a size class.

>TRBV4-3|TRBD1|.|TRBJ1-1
TGCGCCAGCAGCCGGACAGGCGGGGACACTGAAGCTTTCTTT
CASSRTGGDTEAFF
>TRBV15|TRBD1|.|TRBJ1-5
TGTGCCACCAGCCTCCAAAGCGGAGGAATTGGGACAGATAATCAGCCCCAGCATTTT
CATSLQSGGIGTDNQPQHF
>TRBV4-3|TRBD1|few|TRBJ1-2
TGCGCCAGCAGCTCAAGTGCGGGACAGGGGTATGGCTACACCTTC
CASSSSAGQGYGYTF
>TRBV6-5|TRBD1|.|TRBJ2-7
TGTGCCAGCAGTTCCCCGGGACAGGGGTTGTACGAGCAGTACTTC
CASSSPGQGLYEQYF
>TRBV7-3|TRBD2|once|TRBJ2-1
TGTGCCAGCAGCCCGACTAGCGGGAGGGCCTGGGATGAGCAGTTCTTC
CASSPTSGRAWDEQFF
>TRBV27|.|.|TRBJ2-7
TGTGCCAGCAGTTTAGGGACACTAACCCCCTCGGCCACCTACGAGCAGTACTTC
CASSLGTLTPSATYEQYF
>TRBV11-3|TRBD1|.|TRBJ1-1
TGTGCCAGCAGCTCGCCGGGACAGCCAGCTGACACTGAAGCTTTCTTT
CASSSPGQPADTEAFF
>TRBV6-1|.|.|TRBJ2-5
TGTGCCAGCAGACTGACAATACAAGAGACCCAGTACTTC
CASRLTIQETQYF
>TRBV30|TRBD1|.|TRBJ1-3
TGTGCCTGGGATTGGACAGGGAAGTTCGGGGGCTCTGGAAACACCATATATTTT
CAWDWTGKFGGSGNTIYF
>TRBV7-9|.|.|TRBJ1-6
TGTGCCAGCAGCCCCGGTTCACCCCTCCACTTT
CASSPGSPLHF
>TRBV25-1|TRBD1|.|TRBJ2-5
TGTGCCAGCAGTGATTCAGGGGGAGAGACCCAGTACTTC
CASSDSGGETQYF
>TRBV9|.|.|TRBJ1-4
TGTGCCAGCAGCGCCTGGGGTATTGGGGGGGAAAAACTGTTTTTT
CASSAWGIGGEKLFF
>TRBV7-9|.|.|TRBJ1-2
TGTGCCAGCAGCTTGGGAGACAATTATGGCTACACCTTC
CASSLGDNYGYTF
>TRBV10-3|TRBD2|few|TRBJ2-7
TGTGCCATCAGTCGGACTAGCGGGAGCTACGAGCAGTACTTC
CAISRTSGSYEQYF
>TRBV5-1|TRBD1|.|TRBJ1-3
TGCGCCAGCAGCTTAAACACAGGGGAAGTCACCATATATTTT
CASSLNTGEVTIYF
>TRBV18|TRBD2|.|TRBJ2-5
TGTGCCAGCTCGAGGGCTAGCGGGGGCCAAGAGACCCAGTACTTC
CASSRASGGQETQYF
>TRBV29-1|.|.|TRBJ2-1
TGCAGCGTTGAACCAGATTGGTCCTTCTCCTACAATGAGCAGTTCTTC
CSVEPDWSFSYNEQFF
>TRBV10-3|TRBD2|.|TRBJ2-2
TGTGCCATCCAGCGGGGGAGCGGGGGCAGTGGCGGGGAGCTGTTTTTT
CAIQRGSGGSGGELFF
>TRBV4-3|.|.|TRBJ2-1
TGCGCCAGCAGCCAAGTCGGAGGACTTTTATCGCCCTACAATGAGCAGTTCTTC
CASSQVGGLLSPYNEQFF
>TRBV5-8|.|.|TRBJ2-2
TGTGCCAGCAGCTTGTCGGGGGGCTCCCCTATTTCGACCGGGGAGCTGTTTTTT
CASSLSGGSPISTGELFF
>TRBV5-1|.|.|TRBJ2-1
TGCGCCAGCAGCTTGGAGGCAGGGAACAATGAGCAGTTCTTC
CASSLEAGNNEQFF
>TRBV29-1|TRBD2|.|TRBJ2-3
TGCAGCGCCTGTCCAGCGGGGATCACAGATACGCAGTATTTT
CSACPAGITDTQYF
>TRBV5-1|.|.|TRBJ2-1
TGCGCCAGCAGCGGCGCGGTCGCGGGGATTGCGGATGAGCAGTTCTTC
CASSGAVAGIADEQFF
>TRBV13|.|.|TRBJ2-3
TGTGCCAGCAGCTTGGGAACAGGGAGCACAGATACGCAGTATTTT
CASSLGTGSTDTQYF
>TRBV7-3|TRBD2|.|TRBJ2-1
TGTGCCAGCAGCCCGGGGGGGGAGGGCCGCAATGAGCAGTTCTTC
CASSPGGEGRNEQFF
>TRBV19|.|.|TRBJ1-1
TGTGCCAGTAGTATAGATAGGAGGGGTTTGAACACTGAAGCTTTCTTT
CASSIDRRGLNTEAFF
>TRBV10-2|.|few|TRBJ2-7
TGCGCCAGCAGTGAGGGGGCAGGGGCCCGCGAGCAGTACTTC
CASSEGAGAREQYF
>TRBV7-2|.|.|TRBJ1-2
TGTGCCAGCAGCCCCGGCGGGGGGGCCTATGGCTACACCTTC
CASSPGGGAYGYTF
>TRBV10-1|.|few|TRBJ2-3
TGCGCCAGCAGCGCCCACCAGGGTCCGGATGGGGCAGATACGCAGTATTTT
CASSAHQGPDGADTQYF
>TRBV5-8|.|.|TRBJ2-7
TGTGCCAGCAGCAAGGGACTGGGGTTGGACGAGCAGTACTTC
CASSKGLGLDEQYF